This entry describes one T cell receptor (beta chain). These data originate in a study of blood T cell repertoires in COVID-19. Authors' analysis steps: Quantification of nucleated cells was approximated via reference gene primer amplification. TCRdb keeps only in-frame clones here, not all; method: immunoSEQ multiplex PCR. V and J calls plus clone size are reproduced from that table; the DNA served to infer D and trimming. Of about 160,000 clones detected, roughly 83% appear once; the ten largest clones hold under 3.5%. The TCR sequence derives from a woman aged 55-75 years with acute or convalescent COVID-19. Sample: peripheral blood.

This CDR3 reads CASSLDSYQRGSSYNEQFF. The CDR3 nucleotides read TGTGCCAGCAGCTTAGACTCTTATCAGCGGGGGAGCTCCTACAATGAGCAGTTCTTC. The rearrangement joins TRBV7-6 to TRBJ2-1, with TRBD2 matching over 8 bases. There are 19 residues in the CDR3. Germline assignment: CDR1 SGHVS and CDR2 FNYEAQ. V lost 1 base and J lost 0; bases outside the gene matches: 11.